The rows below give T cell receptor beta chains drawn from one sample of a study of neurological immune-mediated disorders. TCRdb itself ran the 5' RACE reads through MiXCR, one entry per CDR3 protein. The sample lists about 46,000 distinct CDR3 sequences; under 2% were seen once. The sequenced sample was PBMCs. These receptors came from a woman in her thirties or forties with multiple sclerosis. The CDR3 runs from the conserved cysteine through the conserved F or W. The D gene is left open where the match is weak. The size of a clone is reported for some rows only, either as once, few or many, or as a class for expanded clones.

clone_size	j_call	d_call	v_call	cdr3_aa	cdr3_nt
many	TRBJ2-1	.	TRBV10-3	CAISESVAINEQFF	TGTGCCATCAGTGAGTCGGTGGCGATCAATGAGCAGTTCTTC
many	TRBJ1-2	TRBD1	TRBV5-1	CASSDLTRGQGYGYTF	TGCGCCAGCAGCGACCTCACCAGGGGACAGGGCTATGGCTACACCTTC
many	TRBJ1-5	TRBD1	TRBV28	CASSPGTGGLGQPQHF	TGTGCCAGCAGCCCCGGGACAGGGGGGTTGGGTCAGCCCCAGCATTTT
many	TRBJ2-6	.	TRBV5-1	CASSSGGAGANVLTF	TGCGCCAGCAGTTCCGGTGGGGCTGGGGCCAACGTCCTGACTTTC
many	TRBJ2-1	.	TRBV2	CASTGTSYNEQFF	TGTGCCAGCACAGGGACCTCCTACAATGAGCAGTTCTTC
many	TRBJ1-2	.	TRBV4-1	CASSQVAVRGGRSYTF	TGCGCCAGCAGCCAAGTTGCAGTTCGGGGCGGACGAAGCTACACCTTC
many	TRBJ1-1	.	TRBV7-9	CAIKRGAEAFF	TGTGCCATCAAAAGGGGCGCTGAAGCTTTCTTT
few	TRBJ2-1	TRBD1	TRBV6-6	CASSLDRPSYNEQFF	TGTGCCAGCAGTTTGGACAGGCCCTCCTACAATGAGCAGTTCTTC
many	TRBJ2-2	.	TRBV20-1	CSAAGLPNTGELFF	TGCAGTGCTGCGGGACTCCCGAACACCGGGGAGCTGTTTTTT
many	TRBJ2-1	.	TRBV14	CASSQDLWGDNEQFF	TGTGCCAGCAGCCAAGATCTATGGGGGGACAATGAGCAGTTCTTC
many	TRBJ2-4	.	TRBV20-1	CSARGGDGRGKNIQYF	TGCAGTGCTAGAGGTGGTGACGGCAGGGGCAAAAACATTCAGTACTTC
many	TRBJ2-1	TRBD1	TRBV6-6	CASSLPGQGPYNEQFF	TGTGCCAGCAGTCTACCGGGACAGGGCCCCTACAATGAGCAGTTCTTC
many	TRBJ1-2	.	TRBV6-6	CASSYRRGMWNGYTF	TGTGCCAGCAGTTATCGGCGGGGGATGTGGAATGGCTACACCTTC
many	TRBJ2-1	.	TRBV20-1	CSAREQGSYNEQFF	TGCAGTGCTAGAGAGCAGGGTAGCTACAATGAGCAGTTCTTC
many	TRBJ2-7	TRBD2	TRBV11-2	CASSLGGNPSYEQYF	TGTGCCAGCAGCTTGGGGGGGAACCCCTCCTACGAGCAGTACTTC
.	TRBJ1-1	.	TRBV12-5	CASGYSASQAFF	TGTGCTAGTGGATACTCAGCATCACAAGCTTTCTTT
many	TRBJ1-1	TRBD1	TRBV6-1	CASGTGGTNTEAFF	TGTGCCAGCGGGACAGGGGGGACGAACACTGAAGCTTTCTTT
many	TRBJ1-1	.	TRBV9	CASSVVSGTEAFF	TGTGCCAGCAGCGTAGTATCGGGTACTGAAGCTTTCTTT
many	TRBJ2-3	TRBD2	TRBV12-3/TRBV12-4	CASRKLAGGADTQYF	TGTGCCAGCAGAAAACTAGCGGGGGGCGCCGATACGCAGTATTTT
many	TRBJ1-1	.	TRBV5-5	CASSSQSRDGNTEAFF	TGTGCCAGCAGCTCCCAATCCAGAGATGGGAACACTGAAGCTTTCTTT
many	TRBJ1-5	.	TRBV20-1	CSATGQIYQPQHF	TGCAGTGCTACCGGACAAATTTATCAGCCCCAGCATTTT
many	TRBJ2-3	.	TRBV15	CATSSGGTDTQYF	TGTGCCACCAGCAGCGGGGGCACAGATACGCAGTATTTT
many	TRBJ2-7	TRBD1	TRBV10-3	CAISGQGAIEQYF	TGTGCCATCAGTGGACAGGGGGCCATAGAGCAGTACTTC
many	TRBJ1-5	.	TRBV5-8	CASSLGSAGNWPQHF	TGTGCCAGCAGCTTGGGGTCGGCAGGGAATTGGCCCCAGCATTTT
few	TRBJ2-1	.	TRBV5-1	CASSTVPGEQFF	TGCGCCAGCAGCACCGTCCCAGGCGAGCAGTTCTTC
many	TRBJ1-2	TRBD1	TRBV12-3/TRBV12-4	CASSKPGQGFGYGYTF	TGTGCCAGCAGTAAGCCGGGACAGGGGTTTGGTTATGGCTACACCTTC
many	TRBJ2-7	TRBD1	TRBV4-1	CASSQERGQGLSYEQYF	TGCGCCAGCAGCCAAGAAAGGGGACAGGGCCTCTCCTACGAGCAGTACTTC
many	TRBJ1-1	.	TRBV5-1	CASSRRQDTEAFF	TGCGCCAGCAGCCGAAGACAGGACACTGAAGCTTTCTTT
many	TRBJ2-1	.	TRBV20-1	CSARDQRTYNEQFF	TGCAGTGCTAGAGATCAACGTACCTACAATGAGCAGTTCTTC